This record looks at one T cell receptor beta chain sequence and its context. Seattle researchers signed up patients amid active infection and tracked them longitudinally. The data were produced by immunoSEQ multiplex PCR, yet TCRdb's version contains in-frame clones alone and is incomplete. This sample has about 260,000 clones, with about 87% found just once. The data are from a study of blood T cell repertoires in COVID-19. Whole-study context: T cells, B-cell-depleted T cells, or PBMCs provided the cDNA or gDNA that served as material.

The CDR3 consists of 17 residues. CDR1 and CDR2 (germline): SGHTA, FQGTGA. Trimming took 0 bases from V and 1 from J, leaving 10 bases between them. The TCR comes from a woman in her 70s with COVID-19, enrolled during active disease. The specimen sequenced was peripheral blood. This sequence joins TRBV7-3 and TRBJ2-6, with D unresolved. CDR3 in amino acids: CASSLTSVSSGANVLTF. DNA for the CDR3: TGTGCCAGCAGCTTAACATCGGTTAGTTCTGGGGCCAACGTCCTGACTTTC.